The 18 T cell receptor beta chains below come from one sample, sequenced in a study of siplizumab effects on memory and regulatory T cells. Only in-frame clones appear in the TCRdb table, and some are missing; sequencing was by immunoSEQ multiplex PCR. This table has fewer than 120,000 clones, roughly 92% appearing once. Sequencing used CD4+ T cells sorted from blood. The receptors originated from a human donor in good health.

V and J are TRBV5-1 and TRBJ2-6, with D possibly being TRBD1 (5 bases). This CDR3 has 14 residues. Germline CDR1 SGHRS, CDR2 YFSETQ. Trimming left V 4 bases short and J 4 bases short, with 9 bases between. CDR3 DNA: TGCGCCAGCAGCGTGGGGCAGGGGGCCAACGTCCTGACTTTC. Translated, it gives CASSVGQGANVLTF. Drawing the rest from reference TRBV5-1 and TRBJ2-6, the complete variable domain is KAGVTQTPRYLIKTRGQQVTLSCSPISGHRSVSWYQQTPGQGLQFLFEYFSETQRNKGNFPGRFSGRQFSNSRSEMNVSTLELGDSALYLCASSVGQGANVLTFGAGSRLTVL.

J is TRBJ1-1 and V is TRBV2; D uncertain. CDR3 length equals 16 residues. The germline CDR1 and CDR2 sequences are SNHLY and FYNNEI. V dropped 3 bases and J dropped 0 bases, with 14 bases sitting between them. Here the CDR3 DNA reads TGTGCCAGCAGTGACAAGGTTGGGATGCTGAACACTGAAGCTTTCTTT. As protein: CASSDKVGMLNTEAFF.

This chain joins TRBV11-2 and TRBJ1-6; 10 positions match TRBD1. Germline CDR1 is SGHAT and CDR2 is FQNNGV. The J segment lost 7 bases and the V segment lost 5 bases, leaving 5 bases of the junction unmatched. CDR3 length: 15 residues. The CDR3 here is CASSPGQGINSPLHF. CDR3 coding DNA: TGTGCCAGCAGCCCGGGACAGGGGATAAATTCACCCCTCCACTTT. Variable domain in full (rest from reference TRBV11-2 and TRBJ1-6): EAGVAQSPRYKIIEKRQSVAFWCNPISGHATLYWYQQILGQGPKLLIQFQNNGVVDDSQLPKDRFSAERLKGVDSTLKIQPAKLEDSAVYLCASSPGQGINSPLHFGNGTRLTVT.

The chain has TRBV5-4 and TRBJ2-3, with D possibly matching TRBD1 (5 bases). With 2 bases removed from V and 14 bases from J, the gap between germline ends came to 15 bases. In germline, CDR1 is SGHNT, CDR2 YYREEE (reference sequence). The CDR3 is 12 amino acids. The CDR3 here is CASSFGAESRYF. The CDR3 coding sequence is TGTGCCAGCAGCTTTGGGGCAGAGTCTCGGTATTTT. Complete variable domain (other parts from reference TRBV5-4 and TRBJ2-3): ETGVTQSPTHLIKTRGQQVTLRCSSQSGHNTVSWYQQALGQGPQFIFQYYREEENGRGNFPPRFSGLQFPNYSSELNVNALELDDSALYLCASSFGAESRYFGPGTRLTVL.

The rearrangement links TRBV18 to TRBJ1-1, with no clear D. CDR3 size: 15 residues. Germline values: CDR1 KGHSH, CDR2 LQKENI. Trimming stripped 6 bases from V and 0 bases from J, with 14 bases between. The CDR3 is CASSEAHSMNTEAFF. CDR3 DNA sequence: TGTGCCAGCTCCGAGGCTCATTCCATGAACACTGAAGCTTTCTTT. Looking up the rest from reference TRBV18 and TRBJ1-1 gives the full variable domain: NAGVMQNPRHLVRRRGQEARLRCSPMKGHSHVYWYRQLPEEGLKFMVYLQKENIIDESGMPKERFSAEFPKEGPSILRIQQVVRGDSAAYFCASSEAHSMNTEAFFGQGTRLTVV.

The chain combines TRBV5-4 with TRBJ2-3; no firm D call. The germline V gene encodes CDR1 SGHNT and CDR2 YYREEE (reference sequence). V was shortened by 6 bases and J by 3 bases, with 14 bases between the two germline ends. There are 14 residues in the CDR3. Here the CDR3 reads CASTASYGTDTQYF. CDR3 nucleotides: TGTGCCAGCACCGCTTCTTATGGGACAGATACGCAGTATTTT.

The chain carries TRBV7-3 and TRBJ2-1, with D hard to call. The germline V gene has CDR1 SGHTA and CDR2 FQGTGA. The CDR3 has 14 amino acids. Trimming left V 3 bases short and J 0 bases short, with 6 bases between. The CDR3 DNA is TGTGCCAGCAGCTTCTCCAGCTCCTACAATGAGCAGTTCTTC. Its translation is CASSFSSSYNEQFF.

The chain couples TRBV29-1 to TRBJ2-3; possible D gene TRBD1, 6 bases. V shed 5 bases and J shed 2 bases, with 11 bases lying between them. The CDR3 totals 13 residues. Germline V CDR1 and CDR2: SQVTM, ANQGSEA. For the CDR3, the DNA is TGCAGCGTTTGGGGGCGATCCACAGATACGCAGTATTTT. Translated, it gives CSVWGRSTDTQYF.

This clone occurred once. The V gene is TRBV9, the J gene TRBJ2-1; the match to TRBD1 covers 10 bases. Germline values: CDR1 SGDLS, CDR2 YYNGEE. The CDR3 is 15 amino acids. J was trimmed by 2 bases and V by 4 bases; bases with no gene match: 3. The CDR3 DNA reads as TGTGCCAGCAGCCGCGGACAGGGGGCCTACAATGAGCAGTTCTTC. Its protein product is CASSRGQGAYNEQFF.

This chain uses TRBV6-1 with TRBJ2-1, with D possibly TRBD2 on 5 matching bases. Trimming took off 6 bases at V and 2 bases at J, with 5 bases between the two ends. This CDR3 is built from 12 residues. Germline CDR1 reads MNHNS; CDR2 reads SASEGT. CDR3 residues: CASRTTYNEQFF. CDR3 DNA sequence: TGTGCCAGCAGGACTACCTACAATGAGCAGTTCTTC.

The chain employs TRBV5-1 and TRBJ1-3, with D tentatively TRBD1 (5 bases). The CDR3 sequence is 16 residues long. The V and J ends lost 4 bases and 0 bases respectively, with 14 bases between them. From germline, CDR1 is SGHRS and CDR2 YFSETQ. The CDR3, as DNA: TGCGCCAGCAGCGGAACAGGAGACTACTCTGGAAACACCATATATTTT. Translation: CASSGTGDYSGNTIYF.

The chain joins TRBV15 to TRBJ2-5; D may match TRBD1 or TRBD2 (5 bases each). The CDR3 contains 17 residues. The ends were cut back, 2 bases at V and 5 bases at J, with 21 bases in the middle. Germline V gives CDR1 LNHNV, CDR2 YYDKDF (reference sequence). The CDR3 nucleotides read TGTGCCACCAGCAGATCTGGGGGTTTTTGGGGGTACGAGACCCAGTACTTC. Its translation: CATSRSGGFWGYETQYF. Full variable domain (outside the CDR3, taken from reference TRBV15 and TRBJ2-5): DAMVIQNPRYQVTQFGKPVTLSCSQTLNHNVMYWYQQKSSQAPKLLFHYYDKDFNNEADTPDNFQSRRPNTSFCFLDIRSPGLGDTAMYLCATSRSGGFWGYETQYFGPGTRLLVL.

The rearrangement joins TRBV7-7 to TRBJ2-5; D is possibly TRBD1 (5 bases). CDR3 length equals 16 residues. CDR1 and CDR2 (germline): SSHAT, FNYEAQ (reference sequence). The V end lost 2 bases, the J end lost 5 bases, and 18 bases lay between the germline ends. CDR3 coding DNA: TGTGCCAGCAGCTTAAGGGTACGGACACCTCCTGAGACCCAGTACTTC. Translating gives CASSLRVRTPPETQYF. Complete variable domain (other parts from reference TRBV7-7 and TRBJ2-5): GAGVSQSPRYKVTKRGQDVTLRCDPISSHATLYWYQQALGQGPEFLTYFNYEAQPDKSGLPSDRFSAERPEGSISTLTIQRTEQRDSAMYRCASSLRVRTPPETQYFGPGTRLLVL.

This rearrangement joins TRBV5-6 to TRBJ2-5, with D maybe TRBD1 (6 bases). Looked up from germline, CDR1 is SGHDT and CDR2 is YYEEEE. V shed 2 bases and J shed 1 base, with 15 bases lying between them. The CDR3 runs to 16 residues. The CDR3 loop reads CASSFLSQGFQETQYF. The CDR3 DNA follows: TGTGCCAGCAGCTTTCTCTCACAGGGCTTCCAAGAGACCCAGTACTTC.

The chain employs TRBV9 and TRBJ1-1; weak D call: TRBD1 (6 bases). Germline V gene data show CDR1 as SGDLS and CDR2 as YYNGEE. The V gene lost 4 bases and the J gene lost 1 base, with 11 bases spanning the gap. CDR3 size: 14 residues. The CDR3 reads CASSYREKNTEAFF. CDR3 in DNA: TGTGCCAGCAGCTACAGGGAGAAGAACACTGAAGCTTTCTTT.

The J gene is TRBJ2-7, the V gene TRBV5-1, with 7 bases that match TRBD1. This CDR3 is built from 13 residues. V lost 4 bases and J lost 6; bases outside the gene matches: 7. Germline-derived CDR1 and CDR2 are SGHRS and YFSETQ. CDR3: CASSPDRAREQYF. CDR3 in DNA: TGCGCCAGCAGCCCTGACAGGGCTCGCGAGCAGTACTTC.

The rearrangement links TRBV27 to TRBJ2-7, with a possible D match to TRBD1 (6 bases). This CDR3 has 16 amino acids. V was clipped by 8 bases and J by 0 bases, with 20 bases between them. Germline V gene sequence: CDR1 MNHEY, CDR2 SMNVEV (reference sequence). The CDR3 nucleotides read TGTGCCAGCCGAACCTTATCGACAGGCCTCTCCTACGAGCAGTACTTC. Its protein is CASRTLSTGLSYEQYF.

The chain is built from TRBV9 and TRBJ1-2; perhaps TRBD1 as D (5 bases). The germline CDR1 and CDR2 sequences are SGDLS and YYNGEE. CDR3 length: 14 amino acids. Trimming pared 0 bases from V and 3 bases from J, leaving 9 bases between. The CDR3 bases are TGTGCCAGCAGCGTAGCGGTGGGGCACTATGGCTACACCTTC. It translates to CASSVAVGHYGYTF.